Described below is a single TCR beta chain sequence and its context. The SP2 primer and nested alpha and beta constant region primers amplified ligated cDNA in four rounds. TCRdb recomputed calls from the 5' RACE reads with MiXCR, one row per CDR3 protein. The data hold roughly 30,000 distinct CDR3 sequences, with over 15% observed a single time. The data are from a study of naive and memory T cell subsets. Germline assignment: CDR1 SGHRS and CDR2 YFSETQ. CDR3 length: 17 amino acids. V gave up 0 bases and J gave up 6 bases, with 21 bases separating them. TCR cDNA received a 3' ligated oligonucleotide that carried a UMI.

The TCR sequence derives from a female donor in good health. The chain couples TRBV5-1 to TRBJ1-1; D is possibly TRBD1 (5 bases). Here the CDR3 reads CASSLGNGEGLSAEAFF. DNA of the CDR3: TGCGCCAGCAGCTTGGGAAATGGGGAGGGGTTAAGCGCTGAAGCTTTCTTT.